The following is a T cell receptor (beta chain) sequence with its context. Antigen: not known. These data belong to a study of OX40 agonist ivuxolimab in advanced cancers. The protocol was immunoSEQ multiplex PCR, while the TCRdb copy is restricted to in-frame clones and leaves out a portion. The table shows about 75,000 clones, with 90% occurring only once. Per germline, CDR1 SEHNR and CDR2 FQNEAQ (reference sequence). The J segment lost 13 bases and the V segment lost 6 bases, leaving 9 bases of the junction unmatched. The CDR3 runs 12 residues. Study results and limitations: Low clonal expansion, among the lowest seen, marked partial responders at 0.1-3.0 mg/kg.

The receptor was isolated from an adult with an advanced solid tumor such as melanoma, head and neck, liver or kidney cancer. The rearrangement links TRBV7-9 to TRBJ1-1, with TRBD1 identical over 9 bases. Here the sequenced sample was CD4+ or CD8+ T cells sorted from blood, taken in a trial of the OX40 agonist ivuxolimab. The CDR3 DNA sequence: TGTGCCAGCAGTTACAGGGGGCTAGTGGTTTTCTTT. Its translation is CASSYRGLVVFF.